This record looks at one T cell receptor (beta chain) sequence and its context. This clonotype was picked up a small number of times. Its antigen target is currently unknown. Base qualities are missing; no much larger clone stands one base away. The library was prepared using 5' RACE. The instrument given in TCRdb is Illumina HiSeq 2500. A second PCR of roughly 6 to 11 cycles was run with a J-beta primer mix and a sample-barcoded 5' primer. A template-switch 5' adaptor carrying 12 random nucleotides introduced a unique molecular identifier onto each TCR beta cDNA molecule. Each sample yielded at least 2.5 million CDR3-containing paired-end reads. All of the RNA was converted into first-strand cDNA using the Mint cDNA synthesis kit, with a TRBC-specific oligonucleotide serving as the primer. All cDNA was treated with uracil-DNA glycosylase and then went through a first 18-cycle PCR with the universal primers M1SS and BC2_uni_R. The authors processed their data as follows. Each sample was normalized by randomly selecting 1 million high-quality reads, each carrying a distinct molecular identifier. Instead of being binned into consensus sequences, reads that shared molecular identifiers were thrown out. MiTCR, run with a Q25 quality threshold and the strictest error-elimination algorithm, handled CDR3 identification, clonotype clustering and error correction. A nonparametric unseen species model using Euler transformation provided a lower-bound estimate of total TCR beta diversity. The public reads were reprocessed in TCRdb via fastp at Q25 and MiXCR, keeping in-frame beta chains. Rows are combined by CDR3 protein, so each entry shows the most common genes and DNA. TCRdb's processing, not the study's, gives the V and J calls here. The sample data list 750,000 or so distinct CDR3 sequences, and around 25% of these were observed just once. Jointly, the top ten make up more than 8% of the sample.

The donors were under 40 Caucasian individuals from Russia, aged roughly 6 to 90 years, who were systemically healthy. Approximately 10 milliliters of peripheral blood were collected from each donor into EDTA-treated Vacutainer tubes. Ficoll-Paque density-gradient centrifugation was used to isolate PBMCs, with at least 6.5 million per sample. Trizol reagent was used to extract total RNA from the PBMCs, yielding at least 5.5 micrograms per sample. For every donor, an aliquot of PBMCs went through flow cytometry to measure the percentages of naive CD45RAhigh/CD27high T cells. This specimen belongs to a study of blood T cells in healthy people across ages (dated by TCRdb to between 2015 and 2017). For the wider study: In model experiments, template switching captured roughly one uniquely barcoded TCR beta cDNA molecule for every two T cells. The study measured age-related changes in TCR beta repertoire diversity using deep sequencing normalized with unique cDNA molecular identifiers. The donors were split into four age groups: young (average around 15 years), middle-aged (over 35), aged (about 62) and long-lived (about 74). Using the same blood draw, the study looked at two additional independent replicas of 1 million unique cDNA reads for two donors, one aged 18 to 30 and the other aged 80 or older.

CDR1 and CDR2 (SGHTA, FQGTGA) derive from the germline V gene. The CDR3 runs 15 residues from the cysteine to the phenylalanine. CDR3 DNA is the only sequence kept; it has 45 bases, read in frame from the first base. Trimming accounts for 1 base at V and 4 bases at J, while the number of junction bases matched to no gene is 3. Results and caveats for the whole study, not just this receptor: Because donor CMV infection status was unknown, age-related changes in expanded clonotypes were potentially confounded. Observed TCR beta diversity per million T cells fell roughly linearly with age, and a significant reduction was already apparent by age roughly 40. Compared with the aged group, the long-lived group had more naive CD4+ T cells, fewer expanded clones and increased TCR diversity, a pattern suggesting age selection. Estimates of total diversity based on one million sequenced T cells were regarded as lower bounds and as underestimates. Conclusive comparison of naive and antigen-experienced compartments was prevented by the profiling of bulk unsorted PBMCs. There was a strong correlation between observed TCR beta diversity and the percentage of naive T cells measured by flow cytometry.

A further study also used this sample, focusing on T cells of mothers and their children. That second publication adds: Nine systemically healthy Caucasian individuals served as donors, namely three mothers together with their six children. cDNA synthesis used all of the extracted RNA, with around 1.5 ug of RNA in each 15 ul reaction. Sample barcodes and 2-4 random nucleotides were added via the M1S primer in the second PCR. Over 9.5 million TCR beta CDR3 reads were obtained for each mother, and about 3 million reads were obtained for each child. Thymic selection shapes the output of TCR recombination in a similar way in related and unrelated pairs, and inherited differences have a minor effect. Related mother-child pairs always showed normalized repertoire overlap that was slightly higher than in unrelated mother-child pairs, though the difference was never significant. Persistent microchimeric T cell clones were not detected, at a sensitivity of 85 to 100 clones per million clonotypes. Deep NGS was used in the study to compare the TCR beta repertoires of mothers and children and to look for features that separate related mother-child pairs from unrelated individuals. On average, the children were about 10 +/- 4 years old, while the mothers were 40 +/- 4 years old. After adapter ligation was performed with NEBNext reagents, the libraries were sequenced on an Illumina HiSeq 2000 with 100+100 nt paired-end reads. Mother and child libraries were prepared a month apart and sequenced in separate runs to prevent cross-contamination. For each donor, between about 450,000 and 2,300,000 distinct TCR beta clonotypes were identified. Naive TCR beta clonotypes were estimated from low-frequency clonotypes matched to each donor's FACS-determined naive share, without sorting.

The sample taken for sequencing was blood. The receptor's source is a boy aged 5-17 years in good health. The chain links TRBV7-3 with TRBJ1-1; 10 middle bases align to TRBD1. The CDR3 region reads CASSLMGQGCTEAFF. The bases are TGTGCCAGCAGCTTAATGGGACAGGGGTGCACTGAAGCTTTCTTT.